These 17 T cell receptor beta chains were all obtained from the same sample, sequenced in a study of shared clonotypes between healthy human individuals. Clones were sequenced by immunoSEQ multiplex PCR, and TCRdb holds only the in-frame ones, with some missing. This repertoire shows 950,000 to 1,300,000 clones, 75% found once; its top ten account for around 1.5%. Sequenced input: memory CD4+ T cells sorted from blood. Subset in this sample: CD45RA-negative fraction. All receptors derive from a man aged 18 to 30 in good health.

The chain combines TRBV7-9 with TRBJ2-2, with D uncertain. Trimming took off 2 bases at V and 5 bases at J, with 18 bases between the two ends. The CDR3 extends over 17 amino acids. Germline values: CDR1 SEHNR, CDR2 FQNEAQ (reference sequence). In DNA form, the CDR3 reads TGTGCCAGCAGCTTATACGGATCCGGTTTACGTACCGGGGAGCTGTTTTTT. Translated: CASSLYGSGLRTGELFF.

This clone was observed once. The chain is built from TRBV15 and TRBJ2-7; possible D gene TRBD2, 6 bases. The ends were cut back, 0 bases at V and 3 bases at J, with 12 bases in the middle. CDR1 is LNHNV, CDR2 YYDKDF, per germline (reference sequence). This CDR3 contains 15 residues. The CDR3 sequence: CATSRDRGWFYEQYF. DNA of the CDR3: TGTGCCACCAGCAGAGATCGGGGGTGGTTCTACGAGCAGTACTTC. Together with reference TRBV15 and TRBJ2-7, the CDR3 gives the full variable domain: DAMVIQNPRYQVTQFGKPVTLSCSQTLNHNVMYWYQQKSSQAPKLLFHYYDKDFNNEADTPDNFQSRRPNTSFCFLDIRSPGLGDTAMYLCATSRDRGWFYEQYFGPGTRLTVT.

This rearrangement joins TRBV7-2 to TRBJ2-1, with TRBD2 identical over 7 bases. Trimming removed 3 bases from V and 5 bases from J; junction bases left unmatched: 7. CDR1 is SGHTA, CDR2 FQGNSA, per germline. The CDR3 runs to 15 residues. The CDR3 DNA follows: TGTGCCAGCAGCTTCGGAGCGGGGCTTAACAATGAGCAGTTCTTC. Encoded protein: CASSFGAGLNNEQFF.

This clone was observed once. This chain uses TRBV28 with TRBJ2-7; 9 bases line up with TRBD2. CDR3 length: 14 amino acids. CDR1 and CDR2 (germline): MDHEN, SYDVKM. V lost 3 bases to trimming and J lost 5 bases; unmatched junction nucleotides: 5. CDR3 nucleotides: TGTGCCAGCAGTTTGGCGGGGGGGTTCCACGAGCAGTACTTC. Translated: CASSLAGGFHEQYF.

The chain couples TRBV27 to TRBJ1-5; 8 bases are shared with TRBD1. V was clipped by 5 bases and J by 4 bases; unmatched bases: 10. Germline CDR1 is MNHEY and CDR2 is SMNVEV (reference sequence). The CDR3 is 16 residues long. In DNA, the CDR3 is TGTGCCAGCAGTCGGTTCAGGGGACAGGAGAATCAGCCCCAGCATTTT. Its translation is CASSRFRGQENQPQHF.

The chain recombines TRBV5-1 with TRBJ2-5, with 9 bases that match TRBD1. There are 15 residues in the CDR3. The V segment lost 0 bases and the J segment 4 bases; nucleotides outside the gene matches: 4. The germline V gene has CDR1 SGHRS and CDR2 YFSETQ. The CDR3 nucleotides are TGCGCCAGCAGCTTGGCGGGACAGGGAGGAGAGACCCAGTACTTC. Translation gives CASSLAGQGGETQYF.

The table lists this clone with a few counts. V is TRBV18 and J is TRBJ2-7, with 8 bases that match TRBD1. CDR3 length: 15 amino acids. Germline values: CDR1 KGHSH, CDR2 LQKENI. V dropped 5 bases and J dropped 4; count of bases not matched to a gene: 10. This chain's CDR3 is CASSTGQARSYEQYF. Here the CDR3 DNA reads TGTGCCAGCTCAACGGGACAGGCGAGGTCGTACGAGCAGTACTTC.

The V gene is TRBV5-1, the J gene TRBJ2-2; D is uncertain. Trimming shortened V by 4 bases and J by 1 base, and 11 bases separated the two germline ends. Germline CDR1 and CDR2: SGHRS and YFSETQ. The CDR3 has 15 residues. The CDR3 sequence is CASSKGGLNTGELFF. The CDR3 nucleotides are TGCGCCAGCAGCAAGGGTGGGCTGAACACCGGGGAGCTGTTTTTT.

The chain is built from TRBV5-4 and TRBJ2-5, with D maybe TRBD1 (7 bases). The CDR3 has 14 amino acids. Germline lookup yields CDR1 SGHNT and CDR2 YYREEE (reference sequence). Deletions cut 4 bases from V and 4 bases from J, with 14 bases between. In DNA form, the CDR3 reads TGTGCCAGCAGCCTGGTGCAGGGGGGAGAGACCCAGTACTTC. Protein: CASSLVQGGETQYF.

Concerning this clone: With a much larger clone just one base away, this may be a read error. V gene TRBV2 combines with J gene TRBJ2-2; no clear D. The CDR3 totals 14 residues. Germline CDR1 is SNHLY and CDR2 is FYNNEI. V dropped 4 bases and J dropped 1 base, with 7 bases sitting between them. The CDR3 coding sequence is TGTGCCAGCAGTGGGCAGCTGAACACCGGGGAGCTGTTTTTT. Residues: CASSGQLNTGELFF.

This clone was detected only a few times. This chain links TRBV28 with TRBJ1-1; TRBD1 might be the D (6 bases). The CDR3 sequence is 17 residues long. Germline V gene data show CDR1 as MDHEN and CDR2 as SYDVKM. Trimming removed 2 bases at V and 2 bases at J, with 18 bases between. In nucleotides, the CDR3 is TGTGCCAGCAGTTTAAGTTCCCCTGGCAGGGGAAACACTGAAGCTTTCTTT. This translates into CASSLSSPGRGNTEAFF.

This chain uses TRBV4-3 with TRBJ2-7; D gene uncertain. Germline CDR1 LGHNA, CDR2 YSLEER. V lost 0 bases, J lost 1 base, and 4 bases lay in between. The CDR3 is made up of 13 amino acids. CDR3 amino acids: CASSQELSYEQYF. CDR3 nucleotides: TGCGCCAGCAGCCAAGAGTTGTCCTACGAGCAGTACTTC.

The chain joins TRBV7-9 to TRBJ1-2; 7 bases match TRBD1. CDR3 size: 14 residues. In germline, CDR1 is SEHNR, CDR2 FQNEAQ (reference sequence). J lost 4 bases, V lost 2 bases, and 4 bases had no gene match. The CDR3 nucleotides are TGTGCCAGCAGCTTAAGTGCAGGGGGCTATGGCTACACCTTC. Translating gives CASSLSAGGYGYTF.

The V call is TRBV30, the J call TRBJ2-6; TRBD1 is a possible D gene (5 bases). The V gene lost 0 bases and the J gene lost 0 bases, with 27 bases spanning the gap. The V gene's germline CDR1 is GTSNPN and CDR2 SVGIG (reference sequence). The CDR3 spans 22 residues. CDR3 bases: TGTGCCTGGAGTGTACCTAATGCGTTGCCAGGGTTCACAGCCTCTGGGGCCAACGTCCTGACTTTC. Protein product: CAWSVPNALPGFTASGANVLTF.

For this clone: This may come from a read error, since a much larger clone is one base off. The chain uses TRBV11-3 and TRBJ1-1; D is uncertain. Trimming left V 1 base short and J 1 base short, with 4 bases between. The length of the CDR3 is 13 residues. Germline CDR1 SGHNT, CDR2 YENEEA. The CDR3 loop is CASSLVENTEAFF. In nucleotides, the CDR3 is TGTGCCAGCAGCTTAGTGGAGAACACTGAAGCTTTCTTT. Together with reference TRBV11-3 and TRBJ1-1, the CDR3 gives the full variable domain: EAGVVQSPRYKIIEKKQPVAFWCNPISGHNTLYWYLQNLGQGPELLIRYENEEAVDDSQLPKDRFSAERLKGVDSTLKIQPAELGDSAVYLCASSLVENTEAFFGQGTRLTVV.

This clone was recorded only once. This rearrangement joins TRBV6-5 to TRBJ2-7, with D perhaps TRBD2 (5 bases). The V and J ends lost 4 bases and 2 bases respectively, with 18 bases between them. Germline loops: CDR1 MNHEY, CDR2 SVGAGI. The CDR3 has 16 residues. CDR3 protein: CASSSLGLTGTYEQYF. The CDR3 DNA follows: TGTGCCAGCAGTTCCCTGGGCTTGACGGGGACCTACGAGCAGTACTTC.

The chain employs TRBV28 and TRBJ2-3; 11 positions match TRBD2. The germline V gene has CDR1 MDHEN and CDR2 SYDVKM. V trimming: 10 bases; J trimming: 5 bases; junction bases outside the gene matches: 5. This CDR3 is built from 13 residues. The CDR3 DNA is TGTGCCATTAGCGGGGGGGCATTAGATACGCAGTATTTT. This codes for CAISGGALDTQYF.